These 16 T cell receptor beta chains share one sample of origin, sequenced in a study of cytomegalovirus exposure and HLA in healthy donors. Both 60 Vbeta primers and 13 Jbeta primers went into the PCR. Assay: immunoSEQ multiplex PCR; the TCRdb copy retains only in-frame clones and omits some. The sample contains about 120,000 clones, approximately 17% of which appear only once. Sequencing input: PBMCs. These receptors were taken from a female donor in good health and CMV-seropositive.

The CDR3 region is CASSILAGGAEQYF. In DNA, the CDR3 is TGCGCCAGCAGCATTCTAGCGGGAGGGGCCGAGCAGTACTTC. The chain carries TRBV5-1 and TRBJ2-7, with 12 bases aligning to TRBD2. The CDR3 runs to 14 residues. CDR1 and CDR2 from the germline V gene are SGHRS and YFSETQ. Losses at the gene ends were 4 bases for V and 6 bases for J; bases not matched to a gene: 5. Full variable domain (remainder filled in from reference TRBV5-1 and TRBJ2-7): KAGVTQTPRYLIKTRGQQVTLSCSPISGHRSVSWYQQTPGQGLQFLFEYFSETQRNKGNFPGRFSGRQFSNSRSEMNVSTLELGDSALYLCASSILAGGAEQYFGPGTRLTVT.

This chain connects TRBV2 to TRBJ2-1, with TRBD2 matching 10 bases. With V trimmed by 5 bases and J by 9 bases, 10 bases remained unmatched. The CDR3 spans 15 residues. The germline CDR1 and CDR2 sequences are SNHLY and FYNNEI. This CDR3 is CASSLEAGGRSEQFF. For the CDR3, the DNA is TGTGCCAGCAGTTTAGAAGCGGGGGGGCGTAGTGAGCAGTTCTTC.

CDR3: CASSPPDTTGMLYGYTF. CDR3 bases: TGCGCCAGCAGCCCACCCGACACGACAGGGATGCTCTATGGCTACACCTTC. The chain uses TRBV4-1 and TRBJ1-2; 7 positions agree with TRBD1. V lost 4 bases to trimming and J lost 4 bases; unmatched junction nucleotides: 15. Germline CDR1 is MGHRA and CDR2 is YSYEKL. The CDR3 totals 17 residues.

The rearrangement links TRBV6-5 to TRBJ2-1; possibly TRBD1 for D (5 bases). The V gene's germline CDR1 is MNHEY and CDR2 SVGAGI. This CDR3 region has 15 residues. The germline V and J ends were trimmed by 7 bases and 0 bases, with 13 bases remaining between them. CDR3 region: CASTLQAFSYNEQFF. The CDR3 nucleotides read TGTGCCAGCACCTTACAGGCGTTCTCCTACAATGAGCAGTTCTTC.

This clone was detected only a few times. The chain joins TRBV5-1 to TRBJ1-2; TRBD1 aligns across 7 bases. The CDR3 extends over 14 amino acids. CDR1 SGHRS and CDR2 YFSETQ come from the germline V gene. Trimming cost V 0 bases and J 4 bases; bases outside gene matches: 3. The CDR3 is CASSLVDRAYGYTF. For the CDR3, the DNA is TGCGCCAGCAGCTTGGTCGACAGGGCCTATGGCTACACCTTC. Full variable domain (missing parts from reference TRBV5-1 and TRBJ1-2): KAGVTQTPRYLIKTRGQQVTLSCSPISGHRSVSWYQQTPGQGLQFLFEYFSETQRNKGNFPGRFSGRQFSNSRSEMNVSTLELGDSALYLCASSLVDRAYGYTFGSGTRLTVV.

This CDR3 reads CASSVGPGIASGRAIDTQYF. The CDR3, as DNA: TGTGCCAGCAGCGTAGGCCCGGGGATTGCTAGCGGGAGGGCTATAGATACGCAGTATTTT. V gene TRBV9 combines with J gene TRBJ2-3; 12 bases are a match to TRBD2. V shed 0 bases and J 5 bases; nucleotides not matched to a gene: 16. The CDR3 spans 20 residues. The V gene's germline CDR1 is SGDLS and CDR2 YYNGEE.

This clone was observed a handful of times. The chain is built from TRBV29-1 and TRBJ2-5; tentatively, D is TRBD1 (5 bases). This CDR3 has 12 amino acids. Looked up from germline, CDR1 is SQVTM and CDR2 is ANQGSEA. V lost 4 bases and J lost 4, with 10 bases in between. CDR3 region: CSVVKGRETQYF. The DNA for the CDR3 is TGCAGCGTTGTTAAGGGGCGAGAGACCCAGTACTTC.

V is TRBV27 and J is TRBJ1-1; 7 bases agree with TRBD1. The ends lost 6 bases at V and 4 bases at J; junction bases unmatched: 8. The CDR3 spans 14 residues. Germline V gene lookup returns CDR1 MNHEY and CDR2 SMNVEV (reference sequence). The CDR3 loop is CASRYRDRGTEAFF. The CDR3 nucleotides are TGTGCCAGCAGGTACCGGGACAGAGGCACTGAAGCTTTCTTT.

In nucleotides, the CDR3 is TGTGCCAGCAGCGTAGCTTCAGGGGGCATGAATGAGCAGTTCTTC. Its translation: CASSVASGGMNEQFF. This rearrangement joins TRBV9 to TRBJ2-1, with 8 bases that match TRBD1. The junction had 6 bases not matched to a gene; V was cut back by 0 bases and J by 7 bases. This CDR3 is built from 15 residues. Germline assignment: CDR1 SGDLS and CDR2 YYNGEE.

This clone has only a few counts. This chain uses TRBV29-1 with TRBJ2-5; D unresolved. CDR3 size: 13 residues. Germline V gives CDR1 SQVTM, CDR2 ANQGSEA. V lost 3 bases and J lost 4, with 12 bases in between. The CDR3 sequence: CSVDVSGGETQYF. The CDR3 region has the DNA TGCAGCGTTGATGTATCGGGTGGAGAGACCCAGTACTTC.

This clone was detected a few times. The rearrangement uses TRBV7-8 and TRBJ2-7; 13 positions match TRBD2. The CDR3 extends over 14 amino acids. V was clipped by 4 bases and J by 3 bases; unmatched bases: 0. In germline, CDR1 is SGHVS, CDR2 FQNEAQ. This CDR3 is CASSWTSGGYEQYF. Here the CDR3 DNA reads TGTGCCAGCAGCTGGACTAGCGGGGGCTACGAGCAGTACTTC.

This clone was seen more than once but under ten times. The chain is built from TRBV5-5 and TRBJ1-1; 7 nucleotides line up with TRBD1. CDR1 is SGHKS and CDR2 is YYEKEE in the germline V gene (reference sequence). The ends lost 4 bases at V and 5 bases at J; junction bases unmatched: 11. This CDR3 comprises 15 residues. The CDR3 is CASSPRQGSGTEAFF. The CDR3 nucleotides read TGTGCCAGCAGCCCGAGACAGGGATCGGGAACTGAAGCTTTCTTT.

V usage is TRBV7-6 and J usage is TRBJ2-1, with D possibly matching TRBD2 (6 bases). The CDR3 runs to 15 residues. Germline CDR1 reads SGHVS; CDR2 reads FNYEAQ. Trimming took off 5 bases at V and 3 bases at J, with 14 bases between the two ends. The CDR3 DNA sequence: TGTGCCAGCAGCCTGGGGGGAGGAGGCTACAATGAGCAGTTCTTC. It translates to CASSLGGGGYNEQFF.

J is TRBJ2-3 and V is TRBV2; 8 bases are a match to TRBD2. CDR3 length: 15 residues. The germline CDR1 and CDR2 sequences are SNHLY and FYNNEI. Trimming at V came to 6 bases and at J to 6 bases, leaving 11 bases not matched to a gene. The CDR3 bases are TGTGCCAGCAGCCCACGGGAGGGCCCCTGGGATACGCAGTATTTT. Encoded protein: CASSPREGPWDTQYF.

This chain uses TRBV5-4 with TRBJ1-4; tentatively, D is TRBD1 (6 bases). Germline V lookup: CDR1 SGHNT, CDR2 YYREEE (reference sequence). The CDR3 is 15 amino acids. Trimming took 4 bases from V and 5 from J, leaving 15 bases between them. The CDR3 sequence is CASSQRARGNEKLFF. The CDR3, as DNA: TGTGCCAGCAGCCAACGTGCTAGGGGGAATGAAAAACTGTTTTTT.

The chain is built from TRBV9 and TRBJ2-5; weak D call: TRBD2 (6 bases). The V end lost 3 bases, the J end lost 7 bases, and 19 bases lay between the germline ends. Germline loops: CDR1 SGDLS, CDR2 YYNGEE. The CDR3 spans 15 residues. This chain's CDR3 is CASSAGGRPEGTQYF. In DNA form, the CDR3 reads TGTGCCAGCAGCGCAGGAGGGAGGCCCGAAGGGACCCAGTACTTC.